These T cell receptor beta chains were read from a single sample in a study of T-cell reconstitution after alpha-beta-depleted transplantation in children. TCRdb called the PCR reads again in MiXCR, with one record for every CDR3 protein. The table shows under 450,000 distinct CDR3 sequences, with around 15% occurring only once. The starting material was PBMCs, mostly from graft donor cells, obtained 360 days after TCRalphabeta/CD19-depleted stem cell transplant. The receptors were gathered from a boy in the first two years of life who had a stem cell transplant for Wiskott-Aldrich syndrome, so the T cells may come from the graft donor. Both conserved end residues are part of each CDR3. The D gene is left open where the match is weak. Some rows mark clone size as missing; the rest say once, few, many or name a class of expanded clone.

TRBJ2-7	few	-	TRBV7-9	CASSLAGQPPRQYF	TGTGCCAGCAGCTTAGCTGGACAGCCTCCGAGGCAGTACTTC
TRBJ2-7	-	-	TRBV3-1	CASSQDIRGPIYYEQYF	TGTGCCAGCAGCCAAGATATTAGGGGACCGATCTACTACGAGCAGTACTTC
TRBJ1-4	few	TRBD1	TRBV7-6	CASSLRPPQGARLNEKLFF	TGTGCCAGCAGCTTAAGGCCCCCCCAGGGGGCCCGTCTTAATGAAAAACTGTTTTTT
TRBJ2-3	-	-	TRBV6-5	CASSYYPLGTGSDTQYF	TGTGCCAGCAGTTATTACCCATTGGGCACTGGTTCAGATACGCAGTATTTT
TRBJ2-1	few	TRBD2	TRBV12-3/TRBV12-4	CASAGLAGVNEQFF	TGTGCCAGCGCGGGACTAGCGGGAGTCAATGAGCAGTTCTTC
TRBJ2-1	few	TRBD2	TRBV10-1	CASSESRAGGYNEQFF	TGCGCCAGCAGTGAGTCTAGAGCGGGAGGATACAATGAGCAGTTCTTC
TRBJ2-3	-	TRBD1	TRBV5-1	CASSFWDSPSTDTQYF	TGCGCCAGCAGCTTCTGGGACAGCCCGAGCACAGATACGCAGTATTTT
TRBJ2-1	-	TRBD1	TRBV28	CASSLNPGGTGYNEQFF	TGTGCCAGCAGTTTAAATCCTGGGGGGACAGGGTACAATGAGCAGTTCTTC
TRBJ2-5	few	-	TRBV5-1	CASSLVSRPVSETQYF	TGCGCCAGCAGCTTGGTTTCTAGACCGGTTTCAGAGACCCAGTACTTC
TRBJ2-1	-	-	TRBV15	CATSRDPGAAYNEQFF	TGTGCCACCAGCAGAGATCCGGGGGCGGCCTACAATGAGCAGTTCTTC
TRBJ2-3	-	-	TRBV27	CASTPSFWVDTQYF	TGTGCCAGCACACCCTCATTTTGGGTCGATACGCAGTATTTT
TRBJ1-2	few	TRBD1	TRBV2	CASPGGTAYGYTF	TGTGCCAGCCCCGGAGGGACAGCCTATGGCTACACCTTC
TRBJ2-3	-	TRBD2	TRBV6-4	CASSEASGRRTDTQYF	TGTGCCAGCAGTGAGGCTAGCGGGAGACGCACAGATACGCAGTATTTT
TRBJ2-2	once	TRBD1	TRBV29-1	CSVGGTAKFANTGELFF	TGCAGCGTTGGTGGGACAGCAAAATTCGCGAACACCGGGGAGCTGTTTTTT
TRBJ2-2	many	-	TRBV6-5	CASSHPSDLTGELFF	TGTGCCAGCAGTCACCCTTCGGATTTGACCGGGGAGCTGTTTTTT
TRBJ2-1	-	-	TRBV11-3	CASSSRWANEQFF	TGTGCCAGCAGCTCTAGGTGGGCCAATGAGCAGTTCTTC
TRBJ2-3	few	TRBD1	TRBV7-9	CASNGQGGVADTQYF	TGTGCCAGCAACGGACAGGGTGGGGTCGCAGATACGCAGTATTTT
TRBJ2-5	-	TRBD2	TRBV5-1	CASSSNHPLADQETQYF	TGCGCCAGCAGTTCGAACCATCCGCTAGCGGACCAAGAGACCCAGTACTTC
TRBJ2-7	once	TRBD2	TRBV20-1	CSARLAGVGYEQYF	TGCAGTGCTAGGTTAGCGGGAGTCGGCTACGAGCAGTACTTC
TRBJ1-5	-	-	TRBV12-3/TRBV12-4	CASSPFMVNNQPQHF	TGTGCCAGCAGTCCCTTCATGGTTAACAATCAGCCCCAGCATTTT
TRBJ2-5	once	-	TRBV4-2	CASGQDDQRETQYF	TGTGCCAGCGGCCAAGATGACCAGCGGGAGACCCAGTACTTC
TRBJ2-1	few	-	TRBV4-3	CASSLRAVQCYNEQFF	TGCGCCAGCAGCCTAAGAGCGGTCCAGTGTTACAATGAGCAGTTCTTC
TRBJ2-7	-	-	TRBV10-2	CASSAAGQSYEQYF	TGCGCCAGCAGTGCTGCGGGACAGTCCTACGAGCAGTACTTC
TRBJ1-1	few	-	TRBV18	CASSPGRPFPNTEAFF	TGTGCCAGCTCACCAGGCAGGCCCTTTCCGAACACTGAAGCTTTCTTT
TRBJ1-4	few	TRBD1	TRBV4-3	CASSQVVTGWGEKLFF	TGCGCCAGCAGCCAAGTCGTGACAGGGTGGGGTGAAAAACTGTTTTTT
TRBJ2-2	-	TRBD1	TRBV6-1	CASRRGQVNTGELFF	TGTGCCAGCAGGCGGGGACAGGTGAACACCGGGGAGCTGTTTTTT
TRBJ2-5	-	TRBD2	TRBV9	CASVGASGTQETQYF	TGTGCCAGCGTAGGAGCTAGCGGGACCCAAGAGACCCAGTACTTC
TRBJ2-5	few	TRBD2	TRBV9	CASSVALAGGLQETQYF	TGTGCCAGCAGCGTAGCACTAGCGGGAGGCCTCCAAGAGACCCAGTACTTC
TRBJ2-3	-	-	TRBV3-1	CACSKGVPWTDTQYF	TGTGCCTGCTCCAAGGGGGTACCTTGGACAGATACGCAGTATTTT
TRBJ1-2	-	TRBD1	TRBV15	CATSFPGQLYGYTF	TGTGCCACCAGCTTCCCGGGACAGCTCTATGGCTACACCTTC
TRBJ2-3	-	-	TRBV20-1	CSARRVRLDSSTDTQYF	TGCAGTGCTAGAAGGGTTAGACTAGATTCTAGCACAGATACGCAGTATTTT
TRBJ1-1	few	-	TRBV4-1	CASTMGPRGTEAFF	TGCGCCAGCACGATGGGACCCCGAGGAACTGAAGCTTTCTTT
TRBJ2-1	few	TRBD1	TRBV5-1	CASSLEGARNEQFF	TGCGCCAGCAGCCTTGAGGGGGCGAGGAATGAGCAGTTCTTC
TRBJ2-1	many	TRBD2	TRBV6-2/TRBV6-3	CASSYSGLAGDNEQFF	TGTGCCAGCAGTTACTCGGGACTAGCGGGAGACAATGAGCAGTTCTTC
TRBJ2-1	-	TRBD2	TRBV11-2	CASSLGLIRGLAGIYNEQFF	TGTGCCAGCAGCTTAGGCCTCATTAGGGGACTAGCGGGCATTTACAATGAGCAGTTCTTC
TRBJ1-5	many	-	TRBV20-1	CSARDRDGYQPQHF	TGCAGTGCTAGAGACAGGGACGGTTATCAGCCCCAGCATTTT
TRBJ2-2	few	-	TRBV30	CAWNSGANTGELFF	TGTGCCTGGAATAGCGGCGCGAACACCGGGGAGCTGTTTTTT
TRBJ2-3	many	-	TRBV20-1	CSARRGGLTDTQYF	TGCAGTGCTAGGAGGGGGGGCCTCACAGATACGCAGTATTTT